The 23 T cell receptor beta chains reported below all come from one sample, sequenced in a study of T cell responses to AZD1222 COVID-19 vaccine. Assay: immunoSEQ multiplex PCR; the TCRdb copy retains only in-frame clones and omits some. Among about 270,000 clones, 90% to 95% were seen once, and the ten largest hold less than 0.6%. The source was peripheral blood, collected 28 days after the second AZD1222 dose. These TCRs come from an adult who received the AZD1222 COVID-19 vaccine.

This chain uses TRBV4-1 with TRBJ1-2, with D possibly matching TRBD1 (5 bases). CDR1 MGHRA and CDR2 YSYEKL come from the germline V gene. V was pared by 4 bases and J by 8 bases, with 17 bases between. The CDR3 loop spans 14 amino acids. CDR3 sequence reads: CASSRTDTGRGYTF. CDR3 DNA: TGCGCCAGCAGCCGGACGGACACTGGCCGCGGCTACACCTTC.

The chain couples TRBV2 to TRBJ1-2, with D perhaps TRBD1 (6 bases). The CDR3 has 15 residues. Germline V gene sequence: CDR1 SNHLY, CDR2 FYNNEI. V was cut by 6 bases and J by 3 bases, with 17 bases left in between. DNA for the CDR3: TGTGCCAGCAGCCCAAGGGGGGGGCCGGACTATGGCTACACCTTC. This encodes CASSPRGGPDYGYTF.

The J gene is TRBJ1-5, the V gene TRBV28; D call uncertain. Trimming shortened V by 3 bases and J by 7 bases, and 16 bases separated the two germline ends. Germline values: CDR1 MDHEN, CDR2 SYDVKM. The CDR3 extends over 15 amino acids. CDR3 sequence: CASSFGEWSGQPQHF. CDR3 DNA sequence: TGTGCCAGCAGTTTTGGGGAGTGGTCGGGACAGCCCCAGCATTTT.

This chain joins TRBV9 and TRBJ2-1; D is unresolved. V lost 3 bases to trimming and J lost 0 bases, with 10 bases between them. CDR1 and CDR2 from the germline V gene are SGDLS and YYNGEE. The CDR3 is made up of 15 amino acids. CDR3 sequence: CASSGERSSYNEQFF. The CDR3, as DNA: TGTGCCAGCAGCGGCGAAAGGAGCTCCTACAATGAGCAGTTCTTC.

V and J are TRBV19 and TRBJ1-2; 8 bases agree with TRBD1. The CDR3 is 16 residues long. Germline loops: CDR1 LNHDA, CDR2 SQIVND (reference sequence). The V and J ends lost 5 bases and 5 bases, in that order; junction bases with no gene match: 13. The CDR3 reads CASSLRLTGVTYGYTF. CDR3 nucleotides: TGTGCCAGTAGTCTACGATTGACAGGGGTTACATATGGCTACACCTTC.

The chain combines TRBV5-1 with TRBJ1-6; 7 nucleotides match TRBD1. This CDR3 has 14 residues. With V trimmed by 0 bases and J by 10 bases, 4 bases remained unmatched. Germline values: CDR1 SGHRS, CDR2 YFSETQ. CDR3 DNA sequence: TGCGCCAGCAGCTTGGGGCAGGGGGAATCACCCCTCCACTTT. As protein: CASSLGQGESPLHF.

This sequence joins TRBV30 and TRBJ2-7, with TRBD1 identical over 7 bases. With V trimmed by 0 bases and J by 3 bases, 17 bases remained unmatched. Per germline, CDR1 GTSNPN and CDR2 SVGIG (reference sequence). This CDR3 spans 18 amino acids. This CDR3 is CAWSVRFLGAQGDYEQYF. CDR3 nucleotides: TGTGCCTGGAGTGTACGGTTTCTCGGGGCCCAGGGGGACTACGAGCAGTACTTC. Full variable domain (rest looked up from reference TRBV30 and TRBJ2-7): SQTIHQWPATLVQPVGSPLSLECTVEGTSNPNLYWYRQAAGRGLQLLFYSVGIGQISSEVPQNLSASRPQDRQFILSSKKLLLSDSGFYLCAWSVRFLGAQGDYEQYFGPGTRLTVT.

V is TRBV7-9 and J is TRBJ2-7, with 9 bases that match TRBD1. J gave up 1 base and V 4 bases, and 8 bases lay outside the gene matches. Germline V lookup: CDR1 SEHNR, CDR2 FQNEAQ (reference sequence). This CDR3 is built from 16 residues. The CDR3 protein is CASSSLGTGTSYEQYF. The CDR3, as DNA: TGTGCCAGCAGCTCTCTTGGGACAGGGACGTCCTACGAGCAGTACTTC.

The chain couples TRBV3-1 (or the pseudogene TRBV3-2) to TRBJ1-1; D is unclear. The CDR3 is 14 amino acids. V lost 3 bases and J lost 0, with 8 bases in between. The germline V gene encodes CDR1 LGHDT and CDR2 YNNKEL (reference sequence). CDR3 amino acids: CASSHGGVNTEAFF. CDR3 DNA sequence: TGTGCCAGCAGCCACGGCGGGGTGAACACTGAAGCTTTCTTT.

The chain joins TRBV2 to TRBJ2-7; D ambiguous. Trimming cost V 6 bases and J 0 bases, with 12 bases left between them. The CDR3 contains 14 residues. Germline CDR1 SNHLY, CDR2 FYNNEI. The chain's CDR3 is CASSPTGSSYEQYF. The CDR3 DNA follows: TGTGCCAGCAGCCCGACTGGAAGCTCCTACGAGCAGTACTTC. Full variable domain (remainder filled in from reference TRBV2 and TRBJ2-7): EPEVTQTPSHQVTQMGQEVILRCVPISNHLYFYWYRQILGQKVEFLVSFYNNEISEKSEIFDDQFSVERPDGSNFTLKIRSTKLEDSAMYFCASSPTGSSYEQYFGPGTRLTVT.

This chain uses TRBV2 with TRBJ1-1, with 7 bases lining up with TRBD1. V lost 5 bases, J lost 3 bases, and 3 bases stayed unmatched. CDR3 length equals 13 residues. Germline CDR1 and CDR2: SNHLY and FYNNEI. The CDR3 is CASSLGTDTEAFF. The CDR3 DNA reads as TGTGCCAGCAGTCTAGGGACAGACACTGAAGCTTTCTTT.

This chain links TRBV19 with TRBJ1-2; the D is unclear. This CDR3 comprises 13 residues. The germline V gene has CDR1 LNHDA and CDR2 SQIVND (reference sequence). Trimming cost V 4 bases and J 4 bases, with 10 bases left between them. The CDR3 sequence is CASSSRDSYGYTF. In DNA, the CDR3 is TGTGCCAGTAGTAGCCGGGATTCCTATGGCTACACCTTC.

A few counts support this clone. Other nucleotide sequences from this sample produce the same CDR3. This sequence joins TRBV7-7 and TRBJ2-1, with 10 bases fitting TRBD2. Germline values: CDR1 SSHAT, CDR2 FNYEAQ (reference sequence). This CDR3 has 15 amino acids. With V trimmed by 1 base and J by 4 bases, 1 base remained unmatched. The DNA of the CDR3 is TGTGCCAGCAGCTTAGAACTAGCGGGATACAATGAGCAGTTCTTC. Its translation: CASSLELAGYNEQFF. Supplemented by reference TRBV7-7 and TRBJ2-1, the full variable domain reads GAGVSQSPRYKVTKRGQDVTLRCDPISSHATLYWYQQALGQGPEFLTYFNYEAQPDKSGLPSDRFSAERPEGSISTLTIQRTEQRDSAMYRCASSLELAGYNEQFFGPGTRLTVL.

The V call is TRBV28, the J call TRBJ2-7, with a possible D match to TRBD1 (6 bases). The germline V gene encodes CDR1 MDHEN and CDR2 SYDVKM. V was shortened by 7 bases and J by 3 bases, with 13 bases between the two germline ends. This CDR3 is built from 13 residues. The DNA of the CDR3 is TGTGCCAGCACTCCGGTAGGGGGCTACGAGCAGTACTTC. It codes for CASTPVGGYEQYF. Full variable domain (missing parts from reference TRBV28 and TRBJ2-7): DVKVTQSSRYLVKRTGEKVFLECVQDMDHENMFWYRQDPGLGLRLIYFSYDVKMKEKGDIPEGYSVSREKKERFSLILESASTNQTSMYLCASTPVGGYEQYFGPGTRLTVT.

This clone has a single count. V gene TRBV10-3 combines with J gene TRBJ1-3; D is unresolved. V lost 11 bases and J lost 0, with 14 bases in between. CDR1 and CDR2 from the germline V gene are ENHRY and SYGVKD. CDR3 length: 14 residues. DNA of the CDR3: TGTGCCTGCGCTCGTGGCCCCTCTGGAAACACCATATATTTT. It encodes CACARGPSGNTIYF.

The chain couples TRBV5-1 to TRBJ2-7; D is unclear. The germline CDR1 and CDR2 sequences are SGHRS and YFSETQ. The CDR3 contains 15 residues. V was trimmed by 2 bases and J by 2 bases, leaving 14 bases between them. The chain's CDR3 is CASSFSSGAPYEQYF. As DNA, the CDR3 is TGCGCCAGCAGCTTCTCATCAGGCGCCCCCTACGAGCAGTACTTC.

This chain joins TRBV11-2 and TRBJ1-6, with D unresolved. Germline V CDR1 and CDR2: SGHAT, FQNNGV. The CDR3 is 15 amino acids. Trimming removed 5 bases at V and 10 bases at J, with 18 bases between. CDR3 in amino acids: CASSALGVGGSPLHF. CDR3 DNA sequence: TGTGCCAGCAGCGCTTTGGGTGTTGGAGGATCACCCCTCCACTTT.

V gene TRBV7-8 combines with J gene TRBJ1-2, with D perhaps matching TRBD1 (5 bases). CDR3 length equals 17 residues. The V gene lost 1 base and the J gene lost 0 bases, with 15 bases spanning the gap. Germline CDR1 SGHVS, CDR2 FQNEAQ. CDR3 DNA sequence: TGTGCCAGCAGCTTAGATCGGGGGATAACCGCTAACTATGGCTACACCTTC. Protein product: CASSLDRGITANYGYTF.

This clone was counted a single time. This chain connects TRBV6-1 to TRBJ2-7; perhaps TRBD1 as D (6 bases). The CDR3 is 16 amino acids. The V end was cut by 4 bases, the J end by 0 bases, with 16 bases between. The germline CDR1 and CDR2 sequences are MNHNS and SASEGT. The CDR3 bases are TGTGCCAGCAGTGCAACGTACAGGGCTAGCTCCTACGAGCAGTACTTC. Protein product: CASSATYRASSYEQYF.

The V gene is TRBV28, the J gene TRBJ2-7; D possibly uses TRBD1 or TRBD2 (5 bases each). The CDR3 is 14 amino acids. The germline V and J ends were trimmed by 4 bases and 3 bases, with 13 bases remaining between them. CDR1 is MDHEN, CDR2 SYDVKM, per germline. In nucleotides, the CDR3 is TGTGCCAGCAGTTCCCCCCGGGACGGCTACGAGCAGTACTTC. This translates into CASSSPRDGYEQYF.

V usage is TRBV7-8 and J usage is TRBJ1-5; D call uncertain. Germline CDR1 reads SGHVS; CDR2 reads FQNEAQ. CDR3 length equals 11 residues. The V and J ends lost 6 bases and 12 bases respectively, with 12 bases between them. CDR3 sequence reads: CASSLGDVQHF. CDR3 in DNA: TGTGCCAGCAGTTTGGGAGACGTCCAGCATTTT. The whole variable domain, remainder taken from reference TRBV7-8 and TRBJ1-5, is GAGVSQSPRYKVAKRGQDVALRCDPISGHVSLFWYQQALGQGPEFLTYFQNEAQLDKSGLPSDRFFAERPEGSVSTLKIQRTQQEDSAVYLCASSLGDVQHFGDGTRLSIL.

The rearrangement links TRBV9 to TRBJ2-1; perhaps TRBD2 as D (6 bases). The CDR3 spans 15 residues. Germline CDR1 and CDR2: SGDLS and YYNGEE. V was pared by 4 bases and J by 6 bases, with 17 bases between. The CDR3 region is CASSPGGGVVNEQFF. In DNA form, the CDR3 reads TGTGCCAGCAGCCCCGGCGGCGGGGTGGTCAATGAGCAGTTCTTC.

The chain employs TRBV5-1 and TRBJ1-5; 7 nucleotides match TRBD1. Germline loops: CDR1 SGHRS, CDR2 YFSETQ. The V gene end was trimmed by 4 bases and the J gene end by 2 bases; junction bases not matched to a gene: 3. The length of the CDR3 is 14 residues. CDR3 sequence reads: CASSDGTGNQPQHF. DNA of the CDR3: TGCGCCAGCAGCGACGGGACAGGCAATCAGCCCCAGCATTTT.